Listed below are T cell receptor beta chains from one sample, sequenced in a study of beta chain features in type 1 diabetes. Some clones are missing from TCRdb's copy, which holds only in-frame ones; the method was immunoSEQ multiplex PCR. The sample shows tens of thousands of clones, more than 45% of them seen only once. Source material: central memory CD4+ T cells from blood. These receptors all stem from a man aged 25-45 years with type 1 diabetes. Both conserved end residues are trimmed from each CDR3.

j_gene: TRBJ2-1; v_gene: TRBV27; CDR3aa: ASRLAGGPYNEQF
j_gene: TRBJ1-3; v_gene: TRBV7-9; CDR3aa: ATRGGGNTIY
j_gene: TRBJ1-2; v_gene: TRBV7-9; CDR3aa: ASSLTVGDGYT
j_gene: TRBJ2-7; v_gene: TRBV5-1; CDR3aa: ASSSGQGETYEQY
j_gene: TRBJ1-4; v_gene: TRBV10-3; CDR3aa: AIGEGTGEKLF
j_gene: TRBJ2-7; v_gene: TRBV7-6; CDR3aa: ASSLAGQGGEQY
j_gene: TRBJ2-7; v_gene: TRBV11-2; CDR3aa: ASSRGRNSYEQY
j_gene: TRBJ2-7; v_gene: TRBV2; CDR3aa: ASSEAKSDRF
j_gene: TRBJ1-2; v_gene: TRBV7-2; CDR3aa: ASRDHAPYGYT
j_gene: TRBJ2-7; v_gene: TRBV6-5; CDR3aa: ASSNRDSYEQY
j_gene: TRBJ1-1; v_gene: TRBV23-1; CDR3aa: ASSQPPGQGSNEAF
j_gene: TRBJ2-7; v_gene: TRBV7-9; CDR3aa: ASSLVWARDRGPEQY
j_gene: TRBJ2-1; v_gene: TRBV30; CDR3aa: AWSPDRGPYEQF
j_gene: TRBJ2-2; v_gene: TRBV10-3; CDR3aa: AIPTGGYTGELF
j_gene: TRBJ2-5; v_gene: TRBV7-2; CDR3aa: ASSLVGQPRETQY
j_gene: TRBJ1-4; v_gene: TRBV6-5; CDR3aa: ASSDKGASKEKLF
j_gene: TRBJ2-2; v_gene: TRBV5-1; CDR3aa: ASSLASGSLYTGELF
j_gene: TRBJ1-2; v_gene: TRBV6-6; CDR3aa: ASSYAGYGYT
j_gene: TRBJ2-5; v_gene: TRBV28; CDR3aa: ASSRRQETQY
j_gene: TRBJ1-5; v_gene: TRBV30; CDR3aa: AWSVVGSHQPQH